Listed below are T cell receptor beta chains from one sample, sequenced in a study of cytotoxic CD8 clonotypes in ibrutinib-treated CLL. Sequencing was performed with immunoSEQ multiplex PCR; in TCRdb, only in-frame clones are kept and a portion is missing. The data hold approximately 70,000 clones, with 90% observed a single time. The material sequenced was PBMCs, taken after 12 months of ibrutinib treatment. The origin of the receptors is a human donor with chronic lymphocytic leukemia. Each CDR3 is given with its conserved first and last residue. The order of the fields is clone size, V gene, J gene, CDR3 protein. Size is stated for part of the rows, as once, few or many counts, or as a class when the clone is expanded.

>NA|TRBV6-5|TRBJ2-4
CASSQGQLAKNIQYF
>NA|TRBV6-5|TRBJ1-2
CASRETGPYGYTF
>NA|TRBV19|TRBJ1-4
CASSSQGTGPNEKLFF
>NA|TRBV6-5|TRBJ1-2
CASSLTSTNYGYTF
>NA|TRBV5-4|TRBJ1-5
CASSLAGVEKPQHF
>NA|TRBV29-1|NA
CSVGGVSYEQYF
>NA|TRBV6-5|TRBJ1-1
CASRRQGPGYAEAFF
>NA|TRBV7-8|TRBJ2-1
CASSLQGTGGSNEQFF
>NA|TRBV5-1|TRBJ1-3
CASRGALGNTIYF
>NA|TRBV10-2|TRBJ2-1
CASSPGRPSSYNEQFF
>NA|TRBV5-4|TRBJ1-3
CASSAFDRGGNTIYF
>NA|TRBV19|TRBJ1-1
CASSATHGATEAFF
>NA|TRBV4-1|TRBJ2-2
CASSQGSGRPPVGELFF
>once|TRBV29-1|TRBJ1-2
CSVEDPSKPYGYTF
>NA|TRBV30|TRBJ1-2
CASRSGVGYGYTF
>once|TRBV7-2|TRBJ1-1
CASSRTGGDPEAFF
>NA|TRBV27|TRBJ2-7
CASSMGQGGAEQYF
>NA|TRBV5-6|TRBJ2-2
CASSSLAGGPIGELFF
>NA|TRBV7-6|TRBJ2-3
CASSPNGLFTDTQYF
>NA|TRBV30|TRBJ1-3
CAWSAPGAGNTIYF
>once|TRBV10-1|TRBJ2-5
CASSEMGSRIECFQETQYF
>NA|TRBV9|TRBJ2-3
CASSVEGLDTQYF
>once|TRBV9|TRBJ1-2
CASSVTDRNYGYTF
>NA|TRBV5-4|TRBJ2-1
CATGGAVQNEQFF
>NA|TRBV9|TRBJ2-2
CASSSPGELFF
>NA|TRBV5-5|TRBJ2-5
CASSRPDGQETQYF
>NA|TRBV2|TRBJ2-4
CASMLSGNKNIQYF
>NA|TRBV30|TRBJ1-2
CAWKFQGAADYGYTF
>NA|TRBV10-3|TRBJ1-4
CAISDIRTNEKLFF
>few|TRBV6-1|TRBJ2-6
CASSGQGGANVLTF
>NA|TRBV7-3|TRBJ2-3
CASSPTALTDTQYF
>NA|TRBV18|TRBJ1-3
CASSPSGTGNGNTIYF